This is a list of T cell receptor beta chains from one sample in a study of cytomegalovirus exposure and HLA in healthy donors. Assay: immunoSEQ multiplex PCR; the TCRdb copy retains only in-frame clones and omits some. The data include 75,000 to 95,000 clones; the top ten clones carry about 1.5%. Sequencing was carried out using PBMCs. These receptors were collected from a woman aged 60-70 years in good health and CMV-seronegative. Both conserved end residues are part of each CDR3. Fields, in order: CDR3 DNA, CDR3 protein, V gene, D gene, J gene. D genes are given only for firm matches.

CDR3 DNA: TGTGCCAGCAGCTGGCCCACCGGGACTAGCGACTACGAGCAGTACTTC
CDR3 protein: CASSWPTGTSDYEQYF
V gene: TRBV7-8
D gene: TRBD2
J gene: TRBJ2-7

CDR3 DNA: TGCGCCAGCAGCTTGGGGCCTAGTAAAGGGGCCGGGGAGCTGTTTTTT
CDR3 protein: CASSLGPSKGAGELFF
V gene: TRBV5-1
D gene: NA
J gene: TRBJ2-2

CDR3 DNA: TGCGCCAGCAGCCAAGAGACAGGAAACCAGCCCCAGCATTTT
CDR3 protein: CASSQETGNQPQHF
V gene: TRBV4-1
D gene: NA
J gene: TRBJ1-5

CDR3 DNA: TGTGCCAGCAGCCATACTTCCGGGACAGCTGAAGCTTTCTTT
CDR3 protein: CASSHTSGTAEAFF
V gene: TRBV14
D gene: TRBD1
J gene: TRBJ1-1

CDR3 DNA: TGTGCCAGCTCACCGGGACTAGCGGGAGCCTACGAGCAGTACTTC
CDR3 protein: CASSPGLAGAYEQYF
V gene: TRBV18
D gene: TRBD2
J gene: TRBJ2-7

CDR3 DNA: TGTGCCAGCAGTGCCGGGGGAAACACCATATATTTT
CDR3 protein: CASSAGGNTIYF
V gene: TRBV6-1
D gene: NA
J gene: TRBJ1-3

CDR3 DNA: TGTGCCAGTAGTACCAGGCGACTAGCAGATTCCTACGAGCAGTACTTC
CDR3 protein: CASSTRRLADSYEQYF
V gene: TRBV19
D gene: TRBD2
J gene: TRBJ2-7

CDR3 DNA: TGTGCCAGCCCGCACTCAGGGGACCCAGGCTACACCTTC
CDR3 protein: CASPHSGDPGYTF
V gene: TRBV25-1
D gene: NA
J gene: TRBJ1-2

CDR3 DNA: TGTGCCTGGAAGTACAGTGCGAACACCGGGGAGCTGTTTTTT
CDR3 protein: CAWKYSANTGELFF
V gene: TRBV30
D gene: NA
J gene: TRBJ2-2

CDR3 DNA: TGTGCCAGTTCGGAGACAGGGTCCCGGTGGGACCAGTACTTC
CDR3 protein: CASSETGSRWDQYF
V gene: TRBV19
D gene: TRBD1
J gene: TRBJ2-5

CDR3 DNA: TGTGCCAGCCGATGGACAGCCTCTTCCTACGAGCAGTACTTC
CDR3 protein: CASRWTASSYEQYF
V gene: TRBV27
D gene: NA
J gene: TRBJ2-7

CDR3 DNA: TGTGCCACCAGCAGAGACAGGCCCACTTATAATTCACCCCTCCACTTT
CDR3 protein: CATSRDRPTYNSPLHF
V gene: TRBV15
D gene: NA
J gene: TRBJ1-6

CDR3 DNA: TGTGCCAGCAGCTTATGGGGCAGGGGGAACACTGAAGCTTTCTTT
CDR3 protein: CASSLWGRGNTEAFF
V gene: TRBV11-2
D gene: NA
J gene: TRBJ1-1

CDR3 DNA: TGTGCCAGCAGCTTAGATCTCAGGGACAGGGGAGACTACGAGCAGTACTTC
CDR3 protein: CASSLDLRDRGDYEQYF
V gene: TRBV11-2
D gene: TRBD1
J gene: TRBJ2-7

CDR3 DNA: TGTGCCTCCGCGGGGGCGAATGAGCAGTTCTTC
CDR3 protein: CASAGANEQFF
V gene: TRBV28
D gene: NA
J gene: TRBJ2-1

CDR3 DNA: TGCGCCAGCAGCCGCCGACTCTCCTCCTACGAGCAGTACTTC
CDR3 protein: CASSRRLSSYEQYF
V gene: TRBV5-1
D gene: NA
J gene: TRBJ2-7

CDR3 DNA: TGTGCCAGCAGTGGGCCTAACTATGGCTACACCTTC
CDR3 protein: CASSGPNYGYTF
V gene: TRBV27
D gene: NA
J gene: TRBJ1-2

CDR3 DNA: TGTGCCAGCAGTCGGACAGGCTCCTACCAGCAGTACTTC
CDR3 protein: CASSRTGSYQQYF
V gene: TRBV28
D gene: TRBD1
J gene: TRBJ2-5

CDR3 DNA: TGCAGCGCTGCTAGCGACCATACCTACGAGCAGTACTTC
CDR3 protein: CSAASDHTYEQYF
V gene: TRBV29-1
D gene: NA
J gene: TRBJ2-7

CDR3 DNA: TGCGCCAGCAGCTTGGCCGGAGTAAGGCGACTGAACACTGAAGCTTTCTTT
CDR3 protein: CASSLAGVRRLNTEAFF
V gene: TRBV5-1
D gene: NA
J gene: TRBJ1-1

CDR3 DNA: TGTGCCACCGGGGGGGGGTCGTACGAGCAGTACTTC
CDR3 protein: CATGGGSYEQYF
V gene: TRBV10-3
D gene: TRBD2
J gene: TRBJ2-7

CDR3 DNA: TGCGCCAGCAGCCAGATAGGGACTAGCGGACCTTACGAGCAGTACTTC
CDR3 protein: CASSQIGTSGPYEQYF
V gene: TRBV4-1
D gene: TRBD2
J gene: TRBJ2-7

CDR3 DNA: TGTGCCTGGAGCCGAGGAGACTCCAGCTCTGGGGCCAACGTCCTGACTTTC
CDR3 protein: CAWSRGDSSSGANVLTF
V gene: TRBV30
D gene: NA
J gene: TRBJ2-6

CDR3 DNA: TGTGCCAGCAGCAGCGGGGGCCCCTATGGCTACACCTTC
CDR3 protein: CASSSGGPYGYTF
V gene: TRBV9
D gene: NA
J gene: TRBJ1-2

CDR3 DNA: TGTGCCAGCAGCTTCCTGTCAGGTCAGAGCTCTGGGGCCAACGTCCTGACTTTC
CDR3 protein: CASSFLSGQSSGANVLTF
V gene: TRBV7-9
D gene: NA
J gene: TRBJ2-6

CDR3 DNA: TGTGCCAGCAGCTCGGGAAGCGGCTACACCTTC
CDR3 protein: CASSSGSGYTF
V gene: TRBV14
D gene: NA
J gene: TRBJ1-2

CDR3 DNA: TGTGCCAGCAGTTGGGACAAGGATTACAATGAGCAGTTCTTC
CDR3 protein: CASSWDKDYNEQFF
V gene: TRBV27
D gene: NA
J gene: TRBJ2-1

CDR3 DNA: TGTGCCAGCAGCCCGGCGGCGAGCGGAGGGCCCGATACGCAGTATTTT
CDR3 protein: CASSPAASGGPDTQYF
V gene: TRBV5-4
D gene: NA
J gene: TRBJ2-3

CDR3 DNA: TGTGCCAGCAGTATGACAGGGGGCAATGAGCAGTTCTTC
CDR3 protein: CASSMTGGNEQFF
V gene: TRBV27
D gene: TRBD1
J gene: TRBJ2-1

CDR3 DNA: TGTGCCAGCAGCTTGGGGGCAGGGGGTGGTGGGGCCAACGTCCTGACTTTC
CDR3 protein: CASSLGAGGGGANVLTF
V gene: TRBV5-4
D gene: TRBD1
J gene: TRBJ2-6

CDR3 DNA: TGCGCCAGTAGACCGGGACAGGGCTACGAGCAGTACTTC
CDR3 protein: CASRPGQGYEQYF
V gene: TRBV5-1
D gene: TRBD1
J gene: TRBJ2-7

CDR3 DNA: TGTGCCAGCAGTTACTCGGACAGGGGCTTCGAGCAGTACTTC
CDR3 protein: CASSYSDRGFEQYF
V gene: TRBV6-5
D gene: TRBD1
J gene: TRBJ2-7

CDR3 DNA: TGTGCCAGCAGCTCGAACCCGACAGGGGCTAACTATGGCTACACCTTC
CDR3 protein: CASSSNPTGANYGYTF
V gene: TRBV13
D gene: TRBD1
J gene: TRBJ1-2

CDR3 DNA: TGTGCCAGCAGCCCCTCTTCGCGAAACACTGAAGCTTTCTTT
CDR3 protein: CASSPSSRNTEAFF
V gene: TRBV7-9
D gene: NA
J gene: TRBJ1-1

CDR3 DNA: TGTGCCAGCAGCGCCGGAGGAGATACGCAGTATTTT
CDR3 protein: CASSAGGDTQYF
V gene: TRBV7-2
D gene: NA
J gene: TRBJ2-3

CDR3 DNA: TGTGCCAGCAGTTTACCACAGGTTCGCCAGCCCCAGCATTTT
CDR3 protein: CASSLPQVRQPQHF
V gene: TRBV28
D gene: NA
J gene: TRBJ1-5

CDR3 DNA: TGTGCCAGCAGTGAGGCGGGGGGGCTAGGGCTCGACGAGCAGTACTTC
CDR3 protein: CASSEAGGLGLDEQYF
V gene: TRBV6-1
D gene: TRBD2
J gene: TRBJ2-7

CDR3 DNA: TGTGCCAGCAGCTTAACCGGTTGGGGCAACTATGGCTACACCTTC
CDR3 protein: CASSLTGWGNYGYTF
V gene: TRBV7-2
D gene: NA
J gene: TRBJ1-2

CDR3 DNA: TGTGCCAGCAGCCCCGCGAACACCGGGGAGCTGTTTTTT
CDR3 protein: CASSPANTGELFF
V gene: TRBV7-9
D gene: NA
J gene: TRBJ2-2

CDR3 DNA: TGCGCCAGCAGCCCGGGACAGGGTGAGTTCCAGCCCCAGCATTTT
CDR3 protein: CASSPGQGEFQPQHF
V gene: TRBV5-1
D gene: TRBD1
J gene: TRBJ1-5

CDR3 DNA: TGTGCCTGGAGTGTGTTCTTCCTAGCGAGCACAGATACGCAGTATTTT
CDR3 protein: CAWSVFFLASTDTQYF
V gene: TRBV30
D gene: NA
J gene: TRBJ2-3

CDR3 DNA: TGTGCCTGGAGTGATGGTCCCGGGACAGGGTTTAGCAATCAGCCCCAGCATTTT
CDR3 protein: CAWSDGPGTGFSNQPQHF
V gene: TRBV30
D gene: TRBD1
J gene: TRBJ1-5

CDR3 DNA: TGTGCCAGTAGTACCTCTTTTTCTAGCGGGAGTTACGAGCAGTACTTC
CDR3 protein: CASSTSFSSGSYEQYF
V gene: TRBV19
D gene: TRBD2
J gene: TRBJ2-7

CDR3 DNA: TGTGCCAGCAGTTCGCTACAGGGGGCGATCGCTGAAGCTTTCTTT
CDR3 protein: CASSSLQGAIAEAFF
V gene: TRBV27
D gene: TRBD1
J gene: TRBJ1-1

CDR3 DNA: TGTGCCAGCTCACCACTCAGGGAACGGCGGACTGAAGCTTTCTTT
CDR3 protein: CASSPLRERRTEAFF
V gene: TRBV18
D gene: NA
J gene: TRBJ1-1

CDR3 DNA: TGTGCCAGCAGCTCGGGACTAGCGAACACAGATACGCAGTATTTT
CDR3 protein: CASSSGLANTDTQYF
V gene: TRBV7-9
D gene: TRBD2
J gene: TRBJ2-3

CDR3 DNA: TGCGCCAGCAGCTATGCTAGCGACCCCTACAATGAGCAGTTCTTC
CDR3 protein: CASSYASDPYNEQFF
V gene: TRBV5-1
D gene: NA
J gene: TRBJ2-1

CDR3 DNA: TGTGCCAGCAGCTACCTGACAGGGAGCTACGAGCAGTACTTC
CDR3 protein: CASSYLTGSYEQYF
V gene: TRBV7-2
D gene: TRBD1
J gene: TRBJ2-7

CDR3 DNA: TGTGCCAGCAGCCCGCTGGACACCTCTGGAAACACCGTATATTTT
CDR3 protein: CASSPLDTSGNTVYF
V gene: TRBV13
D gene: NA
J gene: TRBJ1-3

CDR3 DNA: TGTGCCAGCAGCTTATACAGGGGGCAAAACACTGAAGCTTTCTTT
CDR3 protein: CASSLYRGQNTEAFF
V gene: TRBV7-9
D gene: TRBD1
J gene: TRBJ1-1

CDR3 DNA: TGTGCCACCCCAAGTGGGAGTGGAACAGATACGCAGTATTTT
CDR3 protein: CATPSGSGTDTQYF
V gene: TRBV28
D gene: NA
J gene: TRBJ2-3

CDR3 DNA: TGTGCCAGTAGTAGACAGGAAGGGGTCGCCGGGGAGCTGTTTTTT
CDR3 protein: CASSRQEGVAGELFF
V gene: TRBV19
D gene: NA
J gene: TRBJ2-2

CDR3 DNA: TGTACCAGCTCACCTGGACAGGCCTACTCTGGAAACACCATATATTTT
CDR3 protein: CTSSPGQAYSGNTIYF
V gene: TRBV18
D gene: TRBD1
J gene: TRBJ1-3

CDR3 DNA: TGTGCCAGCAGTCGGCGGGGGGTAACTAGCGGCCAAGAGACCCAGTACTTC
CDR3 protein: CASSRRGVTSGQETQYF
V gene: TRBV27
D gene: TRBD2
J gene: TRBJ2-5